Described below is a single T cell receptor (beta chain) sequence and its context. Its antigen is not known. The V end was cut by 0 bases, the J end by 4 bases, with 6 bases between. The CDR3 is 14 residues long. The germline CDR1 and CDR2 sequences are LNHNV and YYDKDF (reference sequence). This entry comes from a study of T cells in tuberculosis. Study details: CD1B tetramers identified T cells specific for mycobacterial lipid GMM. A South African cohort included IGRA-negative adolescents, latently infected IGRA-positive adolescents and adults with active tuberculosis.

Sample time point: new active TB diagnosis, blood taken before or within 7 days of starting treatment. Clones were sequenced by immunoSEQ multiplex PCR, and TCRdb holds only the in-frame ones, with some missing. Of roughly 31,000 clones listed, about 82% were seen once; the top ten hold 5.2%. Study-wide points: Active tuberculosis cases were adults; controls were adolescents.

The V gene is TRBV15, the J gene TRBJ1-4, with a tentative D call TRBD1 (5 bases). The TCR sequence derives from an adult with tuberculosis. The sequenced sample was PBMCs, obtained at tuberculosis diagnosis. The CDR3 sequence: CATSRDRVNEKLFF. The DNA of the CDR3 is TGTGCCACCAGCAGAGACAGGGTTAATGAAAAACTGTTTTTT.